The 11 T cell receptor beta chains presented below share a single source sample, sequenced in a study of beta chain features in type 1 diabetes. Findings and limits, study-wide: All four CD4+ subsets from Type 1 diabetes patients carried moderately but significantly shorter TCRB CDR3s.

The antigens of these receptors remain unknown. The sequenced template was cDNA made from the entire isolated RNA. Profiling relied on immunoSEQ multiplex PCR, and the TCRdb table lists in-frame clones only, not all of them. The sample includes approximately 360,000 clones, over 9.5% of them seen just once. Source material: naive CD4+ T cells from blood. All receptors come from a woman younger than 35 with type 1 diabetes.

V gene TRBV6-5 combines with J gene TRBJ1-2; no reliable D call. The germline V gene encodes CDR1 MNHEY and CDR2 SVGAGI. This CDR3 is built from 13 residues. V was trimmed by 2 bases and J by 3 bases, leaving 7 bases between them. CDR3 coding DNA: TGTGCCAGCAGTTACGCGGCAGACTATGGCTACACCTTC. Translation: CASSYAADYGYTF.

This clone was detected only a few times. The chain uses TRBV6-1 and TRBJ2-3; D possibly corresponds to TRBD1 (6 bases). From germline, CDR1 is MNHNS and CDR2 SASEGT. The V end lost 3 bases, the J end lost 4 bases, and 8 bases lay between the germline ends. This CDR3 has 13 amino acids. Written as DNA, the CDR3 is TGTGCCAGCAGTGACACAGGGTCAGATACGCAGTATTTT. Translation: CASSDTGSDTQYF.

This clone was seen more than once but under ten times. This chain uses TRBV9 with TRBJ2-1; 7 nucleotides match TRBD2. CDR3 length: 13 residues. Germline V CDR1 and CDR2: SGDLS, YYNGEE. J gave up 8 bases and V 5 bases, and 7 bases lay outside the gene matches. The CDR3, as DNA: TGTGCCAGCAGGGGGACTAATTCGGATGAGCAGTTCTTC. Encoded protein: CASRGTNSDEQFF.

This clone was seen only a few times. V and J are TRBV4-3 and TRBJ2-7; the match to TRBD1 covers 10 bases. The CDR3 covers 15 residues. Trimming removed 0 bases from V and 6 bases from J; junction bases left unmatched: 5. Per the germline V gene, CDR1 is LGHNA and CDR2 is YSLEER. The CDR3: CASSQDWDRGSEQYF. Here the CDR3 DNA reads TGCGCCAGCAGCCAAGATTGGGACAGGGGAAGCGAGCAGTACTTC.

The chain employs TRBV7-8 and TRBJ2-7; D is possibly TRBD1 (5 bases). Germline V gene data show CDR1 as SGHVS and CDR2 as FQNEAQ. Deletions cut 5 bases from V and 6 bases from J, with 17 bases between. This CDR3 has 14 residues. CDR3 coding DNA: TGTGCCAGCAGCACATTTAGGGGAAGTGGCGAGCAGTACTTC. Protein sequence: CASSTFRGSGEQYF. The full variable domain, completed using reference TRBV7-8 and TRBJ2-7, is GAGVSQSPRYKVAKRGQDVALRCDPISGHVSLFWYQQALGQGPEFLTYFQNEAQLDKSGLPSDRFFAERPEGSVSTLKIQRTQQEDSAVYLCASSTFRGSGEQYFGPGTRLTVT.

The chain is built from TRBV6-5 and TRBJ1-2; 9 bases agree with TRBD1. The CDR3 is 14 amino acids. V shed 4 bases, J shed 2 bases, and the junction held 2 bases outside the gene matches. In germline, CDR1 is MNHEY, CDR2 SVGAGI. CDR3 sequence reads: CASSSGTGNYGYTF. The CDR3 DNA follows: TGTGCCAGCAGTTCCGGGACAGGGAACTATGGCTACACCTTC.

The J gene is TRBJ2-3, the V gene TRBV29-1; D gene ambiguous. This CDR3 has 13 amino acids. The germline V gene has CDR1 SQVTM and CDR2 ANQGSEA. The V and J ends lost 1 base and 7 bases respectively, with 12 bases between them. The CDR3 coding sequence is TGCAGCGTTGAAGGCAGCGAGCTCTATACGCAGTATTTT. Translation gives CSVEGSELYTQYF.

The table lists this clone with a few counts. The chain links TRBV5-1 to TRBJ2-2; 7 nucleotides match TRBD2. The CDR3 consists of 15 residues. Losses at the gene ends were 4 bases for V and 3 bases for J; bases not matched to a gene: 6. Germline V CDR1 and CDR2: SGHRS, YFSETQ. CDR3 protein: CASSDGGGHTGELFF. The CDR3 DNA follows: TGCGCCAGCAGCGACGGCGGGGGACACACCGGGGAGCTGTTTTTT.

This clone was detected only a few times. The chain has TRBV5-1 and TRBJ2-2, with D uncertain. This CDR3 has 14 amino acids. Germline V gene sequence: CDR1 SGHRS, CDR2 YFSETQ. Trimming removed 4 bases at V and 4 bases at J, with 11 bases between. The CDR3, as DNA: TGCGCCAGCAGCGTCACTACAATCACCGGGGAGCTGTTTTTT. Its protein is CASSVTTITGELFF.

J is TRBJ2-2 and V is TRBV27; TRBD2 is a possible D gene (8 bases). The CDR3 has 16 residues. The germline V gene has CDR1 MNHEY and CDR2 SMNVEV (reference sequence). V lost 6 bases and J 6 bases, leaving 20 bases between the germline ends. This CDR3 is CASSLTSGGGPGELFF. The CDR3 nucleotides read TGTGCCAGCAGCCTCACTAGCGGAGGGGGCCCCGGGGAGCTGTTTTTT.

This clone was seen a few times. The chain combines TRBV5-1 with TRBJ2-7; 11 bases line up with TRBD2. This CDR3 has 15 amino acids. CDR1 and CDR2 from the germline V gene are SGHRS and YFSETQ. Losses at the gene ends were 6 bases for V and 5 bases for J; bases not matched to a gene: 10. Written as DNA, the CDR3 is TGCGCCAGCAACACCCTAGCGGGGGGTGAAGACGAGCAGTACTTC. This gives the protein CASNTLAGGEDEQYF. The full variable domain, rest sourced from reference TRBV5-1 and TRBJ2-7, is KAGVTQTPRYLIKTRGQQVTLSCSPISGHRSVSWYQQTPGQGLQFLFEYFSETQRNKGNFPGRFSGRQFSNSRSEMNVSTLELGDSALYLCASNTLAGGEDEQYFGPGTRLTVT.